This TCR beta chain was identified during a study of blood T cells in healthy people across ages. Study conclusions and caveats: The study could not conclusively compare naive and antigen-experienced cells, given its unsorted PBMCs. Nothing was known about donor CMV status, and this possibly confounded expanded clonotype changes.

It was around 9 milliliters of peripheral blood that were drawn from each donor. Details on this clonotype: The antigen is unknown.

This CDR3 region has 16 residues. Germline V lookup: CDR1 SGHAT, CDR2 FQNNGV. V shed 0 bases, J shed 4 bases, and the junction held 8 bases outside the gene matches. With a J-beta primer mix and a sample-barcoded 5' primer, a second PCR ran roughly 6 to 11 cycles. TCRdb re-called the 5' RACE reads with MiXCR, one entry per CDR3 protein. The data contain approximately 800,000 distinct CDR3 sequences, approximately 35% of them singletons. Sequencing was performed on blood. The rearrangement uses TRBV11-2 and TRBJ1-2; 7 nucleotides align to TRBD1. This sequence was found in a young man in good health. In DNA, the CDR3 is TGTGCCAGCAGCTTAGATTGGGGACAGAAATTCTATGGCTACACCTTC. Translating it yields CASSLDWGQKFYGYTF.